This passage covers 21 T cell receptor beta chains from one sample sequenced in a study of blood T cell repertoires in COVID-19. The repertoire was sequenced with immunoSEQ multiplex PCR; TCRdb's copy has only in-frame clones and lacks some. Of 160,000 or so clones listed, around 80% are singletons. Sample: PBMCs or T cells enriched from blood (not recorded which). The receptors shown here come from a woman aged 45-60 years who had recovered from COVID-19.

A few counts support this clone. The chain uses TRBV18 and TRBJ1-3, with TRBD1 identical over 8 bases. The V gene's germline CDR1 is KGHSH and CDR2 LQKENI. Trimming took 4 bases from V and 1 from J; bases not matched to a gene: 6. The CDR3 covers 16 residues. CDR3 in DNA: TGTGCCAGCTCACAGACGACAGGGGAATCTGGAAACACCATATATTTT. Translating it yields CASSQTTGESGNTIYF.

J is TRBJ2-7 and V is TRBV5-5, with a tentative D call TRBD2 (6 bases). The CDR3 is made up of 13 amino acids. The V and J ends lost 4 bases and 3 bases respectively, with 11 bases between them. Looked up from germline, CDR1 is SGHKS and CDR2 is YYEKEE (reference sequence). This CDR3 is CASSSGLLYEQYF. The CDR3 coding sequence is TGTGCCAGCAGCAGTGGACTACTCTACGAGCAGTACTTC.

The CDR3 DNA is TGTGCCAGCTCTCCAACCGGGACTGGTCAGTTCTTC. This encodes CASSPTGTGQFF. The chain combines TRBV18 with TRBJ2-1; possible D gene TRBD2, 6 bases. V was clipped by 6 bases and J by 13 bases, with 16 bases between them. The germline V gene encodes CDR1 KGHSH and CDR2 LQKENI. CDR3 length equals 12 residues.

The genes are TRBV5-1 and TRBJ1-1; D not certain. Germline assignment: CDR1 SGHRS and CDR2 YFSETQ. Deletions cut 0 bases from V and 5 bases from J, with 11 bases between. The length of the CDR3 is 14 residues. The CDR3 loop reads CASSLDGVLTEAFF. The CDR3 DNA is TGCGCCAGCAGCTTGGACGGGGTGTTGACTGAAGCTTTCTTT.

V is TRBV9 and J is TRBJ1-1; perhaps TRBD1 as D (5 bases). This CDR3 region has 14 residues. Germline CDR1 SGDLS, CDR2 YYNGEE. Trimming cost V 4 bases and J 5 bases, with 15 bases left between them. CDR3 nucleotide sequence: TGTGCCAGCAGCAAAGCAGTGGGGGGTACTGAAGCTTTCTTT. Its translation: CASSKAVGGTEAFF. Supplemented by reference TRBV9 and TRBJ1-1, the full variable domain reads DSGVTQTPKHLITATGQRVTLRCSPRSGDLSVYWYQQSLDQGLQFLIQYYNGEERAKGNILERFSAQQFPDLHSELNLSSLELGDSALYFCASSKAVGGTEAFFGQGTRLTVV.

V usage is TRBV12-3 or TRBV12-4 and J usage is TRBJ1-4, with 8 bases that match TRBD1. J was trimmed by 8 bases and V by 5 bases; bases with no gene match: 4. CDR3 size: 13 residues. Written as DNA, the CDR3 is TGTGCCAGCAGTAGGACAGGGAAAGAAAAACTGTTTTTT. The encoded protein is CASSRTGKEKLFF.

V usage is TRBV5-1 and J usage is TRBJ2-7; 8 nucleotides align to TRBD1. CDR3 length equals 16 residues. Germline V CDR1 and CDR2: SGHRS, YFSETQ. V gave up 0 bases and J gave up 2 bases; unmatched junction bases: 7. CDR3 region: CASSLALTGGPYEQYF. The CDR3 DNA follows: TGCGCCAGCAGCTTGGCCTTAACAGGGGGGCCCTACGAGCAGTACTTC.

This rearrangement joins TRBV7-9 to TRBJ2-5, with 8 nucleotides matching TRBD2. The CDR3 extends over 13 amino acids. V lost 2 bases and J lost 7; bases outside the gene matches: 3. Germline V gene sequence: CDR1 SEHNR, CDR2 FQNEAQ (reference sequence). The CDR3 nucleotides are TGTGCCAGCAGCTTATCGGGAGGGGCGACCCAGTACTTC. Its protein product is CASSLSGGATQYF.

The chain carries TRBV7-2 and TRBJ1-4, with D perhaps TRBD1 (5 bases). This CDR3 contains 17 residues. Germline CDR1 is SGHTA and CDR2 is FQGNSA. The V end was cut by 0 bases, the J end by 0 bases, with 11 bases between. CDR3 sequence reads: CASSLAAGLTTNEKLFF. In DNA, the CDR3 is TGTGCCAGCAGCTTAGCGGCAGGGCTTACAACTAATGAAAAACTGTTTTTT.

This sequence joins TRBV9 and TRBJ1-2, with TRBD1 as a possible D gene (5 bases). Germline CDR1 is SGDLS and CDR2 is YYNGEE. V gave up 0 bases and J gave up 8 bases, with 11 bases separating them. The CDR3 is 13 amino acids. CDR3 nucleotides: TGTGCCAGCAGCGTAGTGGGGGGTGTGGGCTACACCTTC. Its translation is CASSVVGGVGYTF.

The gene calls are TRBV7-2 and TRBJ2-3, with a tentative D call TRBD1 (6 bases). The V end lost 5 bases, the J end lost 7 bases, and 10 bases lay between the germline ends. Germline V gene sequence: CDR1 SGHTA, CDR2 FQGNSA. CDR3 length equals 12 residues. The CDR3 here is CASSIQGYTQYF. For the CDR3, the DNA is TGTGCCAGCAGCATACAGGGATATACGCAGTATTTT.

This clone was counted once. This sequence joins TRBV5-1 and TRBJ2-1; D not resolved. The CDR3 covers 14 residues. Looked up from germline, CDR1 is SGHRS and CDR2 is YFSETQ. The V end was cut by 0 bases, the J end by 2 bases, with 6 bases between. The CDR3 loop reads CASSLEQTYNEQFF. DNA for the CDR3: TGCGCCAGCAGCTTGGAACAAACCTACAATGAGCAGTTCTTC.

The J gene is TRBJ2-3, the V gene TRBV5-4; tentatively, D is TRBD2 (6 bases). Germline CDR1 is SGHNT and CDR2 is YYREEE (reference sequence). This CDR3 comprises 13 residues. Trimming stripped 4 bases from V and 6 bases from J, with 12 bases between. The CDR3, as DNA: TGTGCCAGCAGCCCCGGGACTGGCGATACGCAGTATTTT. Residues: CASSPGTGDTQYF.

This chain joins TRBV11-2 and TRBJ2-3; 13 nucleotides align to TRBD2. Germline values: CDR1 SGHAT, CDR2 FQNNGV. V dropped 5 bases and J dropped 4; count of bases not matched to a gene: 3. CDR3 length: 15 residues. This chain's CDR3 is CASSQLAGGADTQYF. Here the CDR3 DNA reads TGTGCCAGCAGCCAACTAGCGGGGGGGGCAGATACGCAGTATTTT.

The rearrangement joins TRBV3-1 (or the pseudogene TRBV3-2) to TRBJ1-6, with D perhaps matching TRBD1 (5 bases). Germline V gene data show CDR1 as LGHDT and CDR2 as YNNKEL (reference sequence). The V end lost 1 base, the J end lost 2 bases, and 15 bases lay between the germline ends. This CDR3 comprises 18 residues. CDR3 in amino acids: CASSQGVRGAAYNSPLHF. The CDR3 nucleotides are TGTGCCAGCAGCCAAGGGGTTCGCGGGGCAGCCTATAATTCACCCCTCCACTTT.

Here the CDR3 DNA reads TGTGCCACCAGTGATGCCAGGGGGCGAACCTCTGGGGCCAACGTCCTGACTTTC. As protein: CATSDARGRTSGANVLTF. V is TRBV24-1 and J is TRBJ2-6; TRBD1 agrees at 8 bases. Germline V CDR1 and CDR2: KGHDR, SFDVKD. Trimming at V came to 3 bases and at J to 0 bases, leaving 6 bases not matched to a gene. The CDR3 contains 18 residues.

V is TRBV19 and J is TRBJ2-1; TRBD1 agrees at 9 bases. This CDR3 spans 15 amino acids. Germline trimming cut 4 bases from V and 6 bases from J; bases unmatched to any gene: 7. CDR1 is LNHDA, CDR2 SQIVND, per germline (reference sequence). The CDR3 reads CASSTTGGWRNEQFF. Written as DNA, the CDR3 is TGTGCCAGTAGTACCACAGGGGGCTGGCGCAATGAGCAGTTCTTC.

This clone was recorded a few times. V is TRBV7-3 and J is TRBJ2-3, with a tentative D call TRBD1 (6 bases). This CDR3 is 14 amino acids long. CDR1 SGHTA and CDR2 FQGTGA come from the germline V gene. The V end lost 5 bases, the J end lost 6 bases, and 15 bases lay between the germline ends. Here the CDR3 DNA reads TGTGCCAGCAGCGAGGGGGTTGCTGCGGATACGCAGTATTTT. It codes for CASSEGVAADTQYF.

The chain couples TRBV7-9 to TRBJ1-4, with a possible D match to TRBD1 (6 bases). V lost 4 bases and J lost 4, with 19 bases in between. CDR3 length equals 17 residues. CDR1 and CDR2 (germline): SEHNR, FQNEAQ (reference sequence). The CDR3 sequence is CASSSAKGGGLNEKLFF. DNA of the CDR3: TGTGCCAGCAGCTCGGCGAAAGGGGGAGGGCTTAATGAAAAACTGTTTTTT.

This chain's CDR3 is CASSTDRRYSGNTIYF. CDR3 sequence (DNA): TGTGCCAGCAGCACCGACAGGCGATACTCTGGAAACACCATATATTTT. The chain recombines TRBV7-2 with TRBJ1-3, with D possibly matching TRBD1 (6 bases). Germline loops: CDR1 SGHTA, CDR2 FQGNSA. With 5 bases removed from V and 0 bases from J, the gap between germline ends came to 14 bases. The CDR3 runs to 16 residues.

This chain joins TRBV29-1 and TRBJ1-2; the match to TRBD1 covers 7 bases. Losses at the gene ends were 4 bases for V and 5 bases for J; bases not matched to a gene: 4. The CDR3 is made up of 12 amino acids. Germline loops: CDR1 SQVTM, CDR2 ANQGSEA. CDR3 bases: TGCAGCGTTGGGACAGGCTCATATGGCTACACCTTC. It specifies CSVGTGSYGYTF.